These 4 T cell receptor beta chains came from one sample sequenced in a study of HIV-infected patients and healthy controls (dated by TCRdb to the mid-2010s). Whole blood was used without cell fractionation, so all unsorted peripheral T cells were reflected in the repertoire. Library prep was done by 5' RACE. Sequencing was carried out with an Illumina MiSeq. Using SuperScript III with primers targeting the alpha and beta constant regions, around 530 ng of RNA was reverse transcribed. Separate libraries for the alpha and beta chains were generated through chain-specific third strand synthesis that incorporated multiplexing indices. Clones were called with MiXCR by TCRdb after fastp trimmed the public reads at Q25, and only in-frame beta chains were retained. CDR3 protein sequences are deduplicated, and each keeps its most common genes and DNA. Within this sample are roughly 22,000 distinct CDR3 sequences, with 7.5% to 10% of them counted one time only. The ten largest clonotypes hold roughly 4% of the sample.

The sequenced material came from blood. These receptors were obtained from an adult in good health.

This clonotype occurred many times. The CDR3 sequence is CASSPPSGSSYNEQFF. The CDR3 DNA sequence: TGTGCCAGCAGCCCCCCTTCGGGGAGCTCCTACAATGAGCAGTTCTTC. V and J are TRBV9 and TRBJ2-1; the D gene is possibly TRBD2 (5 bases). Germline-derived CDR1 and CDR2 are SGDLS and YYNGEE. This CDR3 is built from 16 residues. V was pared by 4 bases and J by 0 bases, with 14 bases between. The variable domain in full, completed from reference TRBV9 and TRBJ2-1, reads DSGVTQTPKHLITATGQRVTLRCSPRSGDLSVYWYQQSLDQGLQFLIQYYNGEERAKGNILERFSAQQFPDLHSELNLSSLELGDSALYFCASSPPSGSSYNEQFFGPGTRLTVL.

This clonotype was counted at least ten times. The rearrangement joins TRBV20-1 to TRBJ1-1; tentatively, D is TRBD1 (5 bases). Trimming removed 3 bases from V and 7 bases from J, with 9 bases in between. CDR3 size: 11 residues. Per germline, CDR1 DFQATT and CDR2 SNEGSKA (reference sequence). The CDR3 is CSASRGNEAFF. CDR3 sequence (DNA): TGCAGTGCTAGTAGGGGCAATGAAGCTTTCTTT.

The genes are TRBV6-2 or TRBV6-3 and TRBJ1-5, with D perhaps matching TRBD1 (5 bases). CDR3 length equals 14 residues. With 6 bases removed from V and 5 bases from J, the gap between germline ends came to 14 bases. Per the germline V gene, CDR1 is MNHEY and CDR2 is SVGEGT. CDR3 sequence: CASRFPGSDQPQHF. The CDR3 DNA reads TGTGCCAGCAGATTCCCAGGGAGCGATCAGCCCCAGCATTTT.

In this sample, this clonotype turned up many times. The chain combines TRBV12-3 or TRBV12-4 with TRBJ1-1; no reliable D call. CDR3 length: 14 amino acids. With 0 bases removed from V and 4 bases from J, the gap between germline ends came to 9 bases. CDR3 in DNA: TGTGCCAGCAGTTTAGCGCCTGGGATCACTGAAGCTTTCTTT. This gives the protein CASSLAPGITEAFF.